This T cell receptor (beta chain) was sequenced for a study of beta chain features in type 1 diabetes. As for the study in general: Cells sorted and examined across all samples totaled approximately 110 million.

This CDR3 comprises 18 residues. V lost 3 bases and J 0 bases, leaving 20 bases between the germline ends. Germline V gene lookup returns CDR1 SGHNT and CDR2 YYREEE (reference sequence). All sorted populations exceeded 95% purity. Overall study results and limits: Cells that show high TCR expression could be over-represented by cDNA sequencing. In all four CD4+ subsets, TCRB CDR3 length was significantly, moderately reduced in type 1 diabetes.

For this clone: Its antigen remains unknown.

The sequenced template was cDNA made from the entire isolated RNA. Some clones are missing from TCRdb's copy, which holds only in-frame ones; the method was immunoSEQ multiplex PCR. The repertoire holds under 850,000 clones, with about an eighth as singletons. The V gene is TRBV5-4, the J gene TRBJ2-3; possibly TRBD2 for D (6 bases). The receptor comes from a man aged 18 to 29 with type 1 diabetes. Source material: naive CD4+ T cells from blood. CDR3 DNA: TGTGCCAGCAGCTCTGAGGGACTGATGCCTCCTAGCACAGATACGCAGTATTTT. Translation gives CASSSEGLMPPSTDTQYF.